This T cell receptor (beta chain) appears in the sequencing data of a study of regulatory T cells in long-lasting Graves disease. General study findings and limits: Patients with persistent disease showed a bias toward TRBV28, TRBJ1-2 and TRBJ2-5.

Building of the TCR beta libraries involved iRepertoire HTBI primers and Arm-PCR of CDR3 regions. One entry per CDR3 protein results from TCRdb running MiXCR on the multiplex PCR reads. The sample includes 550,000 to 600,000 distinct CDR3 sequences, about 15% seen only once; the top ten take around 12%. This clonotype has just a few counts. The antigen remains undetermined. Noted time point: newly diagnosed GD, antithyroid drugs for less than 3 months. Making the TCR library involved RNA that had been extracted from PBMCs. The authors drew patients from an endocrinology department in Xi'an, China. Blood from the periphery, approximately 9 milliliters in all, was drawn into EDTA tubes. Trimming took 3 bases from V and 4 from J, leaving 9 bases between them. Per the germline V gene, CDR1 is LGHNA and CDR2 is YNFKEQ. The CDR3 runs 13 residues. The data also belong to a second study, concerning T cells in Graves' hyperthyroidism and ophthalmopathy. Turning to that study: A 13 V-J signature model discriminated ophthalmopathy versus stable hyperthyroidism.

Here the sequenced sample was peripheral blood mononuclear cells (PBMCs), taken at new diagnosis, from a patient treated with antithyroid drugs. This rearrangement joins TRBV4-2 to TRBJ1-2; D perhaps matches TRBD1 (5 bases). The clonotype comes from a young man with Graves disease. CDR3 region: CASSHPGAYGYTF. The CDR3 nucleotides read TGTGCCAGCAGCCACCCCGGGGCCTATGGCTACACCTTC.